This TCR beta chain emerged from a study of shared clonotypes between healthy human individuals. The study, taken as a whole, reports: Naive subsets, compared against memory subsets, generally had larger estimated richness values.

About this clone itself: The antigen is not known. The sample contains more than one DNA sequence encoding this CDR3.

Measured with immunoSEQ multiplex PCR; TCRdb has only the in-frame clones, and not every one. This sample has approximately 2,300,000 clones, with under 95% found just once. The V end was cut by 2 bases, the J end by 2 bases, with 3 bases between. CDR1 SGHNT and CDR2 YYREEE come from the germline V gene (reference sequence). The CDR3 contains 12 residues. Sequencing was carried out using naive CD4+ T cells from PBMCs. Subset specified: CD45RA+ positively selected. The J gene is TRBJ2-3, the V gene TRBV5-4, with D hard to call. This TCR was recovered from a man between 18 and 29 years old in good health. Some clones in this sample may be carry-over from other donors' samples. The CDR3 nucleotides are TGTGCCAGCAGCTTACTCACAGATACGCAGTATTTT. It specifies CASSLLTDTQYF.